A selection of T cell receptor beta chains follows, all from one sample in a study of lymphopenia after photon versus proton radiotherapy. Sequencing was performed with immunoSEQ multiplex PCR; in TCRdb, only in-frame clones are kept and a portion is missing. Among roughly 25,000 clones listed, about nine tenths were seen once. The sequences come from peripheral blood, collected from a patient treated with photon-based radiotherapy. Receptors originate from a woman in her forties or fifties with cholangiocarcinoma. Each CDR3 is given with its conserved first and last residue. Each record gives: J gene, D gene, V gene, clone size, CDR3 DNA, CDR3 protein. A D gene is named only where the DNA matches it firmly. Not every row has a clone size; where given, it reads once, few, many or a size class.

TRBJ1-6	NA	TRBV11-2	once	TGTGCCAGCAGCTTAAGTTCAGGGGCTAATTCACCCCTCCACTTT	CASSLSSGANSPLHF
TRBJ2-3	NA	TRBV10-1	NA	TGCGCCAGCAGTAGCAGATTCACAGATACGCAGTATTTT	CASSSRFTDTQYF
TRBJ1-5	NA	TRBV6-1	NA	TGTGCCAGCAGGGGGGGGTTTTTGGGCAATCAGCCCCAGCATTTT	CASRGGFLGNQPQHF
TRBJ1-2	TRBD1	TRBV5-6	NA	TGTGCCAGCAGCACCTTCGACAGGGGCCTCAACTATGGCTACACCTTC	CASSTFDRGLNYGYTF
TRBJ1-2	NA	TRBV18	NA	TGTGCCAGCTCACCCGGAGGGCCAGGATCAATCTATGGCTACACCTTC	CASSPGGPGSIYGYTF
TRBJ1-1	TRBD1	TRBV5-1	NA	TGCGCCAGCAGCGGGACAGGGGGCAGCACTGAAGCTTTCTTT	CASSGTGGSTEAFF
TRBJ2-5	NA	TRBV6-5	NA	TGTGCCAGCAGCCGGACAGTCCAAGAGACCCAGTACTTC	CASSRTVQETQYF
TRBJ2-7	TRBD2	TRBV7-2	NA	TGTGCCAGCAGCTCAGCGGGGTACGAGCAGTACTTC	CASSSAGYEQYF
TRBJ2-7	NA	TRBV6-6	NA	TGTGCCAGCAGTACGAGAACCTACGAGCAGTACTTC	CASSTRTYEQYF
TRBJ1-6	NA	TRBV7-2	NA	TGTGCCAGCAGCTTAGGGGAGGGAGTCGCATATAATTCACCCCTCCACTTT	CASSLGEGVAYNSPLHF
TRBJ2-3	NA	TRBV11-3	once	TGTGCCAGCAGCCCCCAAAGGGGATATACGCAGTATTTT	CASSPQRGYTQYF
TRBJ1-1	NA	TRBV19	NA	TGTGCCAGTAGTGGAGCGTACAGGGTTTACACTGAAGCTTTCTTT	CASSGAYRVYTEAFF
TRBJ1-2	NA	TRBV9	NA	TGTGCCAGCAGCGTAGGGGGCCGGGGAGTTTTTGGCTACACCTTC	CASSVGGRGVFGYTF
TRBJ1-2	NA	TRBV7-2	NA	TGTGCCAGCAGTCCCTGGGAAGGAGGGCATGGCTACACCTTC	CASSPWEGGHGYTF
TRBJ2-1	NA	TRBV29-1	NA	TGCAGCGCAACCCCTCCGGATGAGCAGTTCTTC	CSATPPDEQFF
TRBJ1-4	TRBD1	TRBV11-2	NA	TGTGCCAGCAGCTTAGGGACAGGGGCCGGAAATGAAAAACTGTTTTTT	CASSLGTGAGNEKLFF
TRBJ2-7	TRBD2	TRBV7-8	NA	TGTGCCAGCGTACTGGGGACTAGCGGGGGGGCTAGGGAGCAGTACTTC	CASVLGTSGGAREQYF
TRBJ1-6	NA	TRBV7-2	NA	TGTGCCAGCAGCTTAGAGGGGTATTCCATAACGGATTCACCCCTCCACTTT	CASSLEGYSITDSPLHF
TRBJ1-2	NA	TRBV6-6	few	TGTGCCAGCACCCCAGGGCAGGGAAAAGGCGGCTACACCTTC	CASTPGQGKGGYTF
TRBJ2-7	TRBD2	TRBV11-2	NA	TGTGCCAGCAGCTCCACTAGCGGGGGTTACGAGCAGTACTTC	CASSSTSGGYEQYF
TRBJ2-1	NA	TRBV19	NA	TGTGCCAGTAGCGACTTCCGCTCCTACAATGAGCAGTTCTTC	CASSDFRSYNEQFF
TRBJ2-2	NA	TRBV7-2	NA	TGTGCCAGCAGCTTAGGGGTACAGGGTCTCACCGGGGAGCTGTTTTTT	CASSLGVQGLTGELFF
TRBJ1-4	NA	TRBV7-9	NA	TGTGCCAGCAGCTTAGCAGGAATAGAGGAAAAACTGTTTTTT	CASSLAGIEEKLFF
TRBJ1-2	TRBD1	TRBV19	NA	TGTGCCAGTAGCGAACAGGGGTTCGGCTATGGCTACACCTTC	CASSEQGFGYGYTF
TRBJ2-1	TRBD2	TRBV9	NA	TGTGCCAGCAGCCCTCGCGGGGGGGTTGAGCAGTTCTTC	CASSPRGGVEQFF
TRBJ1-5	NA	TRBV9	NA	TGTGCCAGCAGCGTAGACGGTAATCAGCCCCAGCATTTT	CASSVDGNQPQHF
TRBJ2-2	NA	TRBV4-3	NA	TGCGCCAGCAGCCAGATTCCTAGGGGGGTCACCGGGGAGCTGTTTTTT	CASSQIPRGVTGELFF
TRBJ1-2	NA	TRBV2	NA	TGTGCCAGCAGTGTCCGACAGGAGAACTATGGCTACACCTTC	CASSVRQENYGYTF
TRBJ1-3	TRBD1	TRBV4-3	NA	TGCGCCAGCAGCCGGGGGTCGGGACAGACCGGAAACACCATATATTTT	CASSRGSGQTGNTIYF
TRBJ2-1	NA	TRBV27	once	TGTGCCAGCAGTCTTCGACAGAATTCCTACAATGAGCAGTTCTTC	CASSLRQNSYNEQFF
TRBJ2-4	NA	TRBV11-3	NA	TGTGCCAGCAGCCCAGGGTATGGGGTAAACATTCAGTACTTC	CASSPGYGVNIQYF
TRBJ2-7	NA	TRBV5-6	NA	TGTGCCAGCAGGTCGCTGTACGAGCAGTACTTC	CASRSLYEQYF
TRBJ1-1	TRBD1	TRBV6-5	NA	TGTGCCAGCAGTTACACCATAGACAGGGCTGAAGCTTTCTTT	CASSYTIDRAEAFF
TRBJ1-2	NA	TRBV28	NA	TGTGCCAGCAGTTTAGGCAGGGAAGTATATGGCTACACCTTC	CASSLGREVYGYTF
TRBJ1-6	NA	TRBV15	NA	TGTGCCACCAGCAGAGGGGATCGGAATTCACCCCTCCACTTT	CATSRGDRNSPLHF
TRBJ2-7	NA	TRBV18	NA	TGTGCCAGCTCACCATCTGCTTACGAGCAGTACTTC	CASSPSAYEQYF
TRBJ1-3	NA	TRBV9	NA	TGTGCCAGCAGCGTAACCCTGGACTCTGGAAACACCATATATTTT	CASSVTLDSGNTIYF
TRBJ1-1	NA	TRBV4-3	NA	TGCGCCAGCAGCCAAGATTTGGGGGTTAACACTGAAGCTTTCTTT	CASSQDLGVNTEAFF
TRBJ1-4	NA	TRBV7-9	NA	TGTGCCAGCAGAAACGAAGGGGGTGGTGAAAAACTGTTTTTT	CASRNEGGGEKLFF
TRBJ1-3	NA	TRBV7-9	few	TGTGCCAGCAGTCTTTCTGACGCGGGAAACACCATATATTTT	CASSLSDAGNTIYF
TRBJ1-4	NA	TRBV7-6	NA	TGTGCCAGCAGCTTAAGATGGGAGCAGGGAAAGGAACTGTTTTTT	CASSLRWEQGKELFF
TRBJ2-5	NA	TRBV6-1	NA	TGTGCCAGCAGAGGAACCTTCCAAGAGACCCAGTACTTC	CASRGTFQETQYF
TRBJ2-3	NA	TRBV9	NA	TGTGCCAGCAGCCCGACGGGTTCGGCTTCCGGGGATACGCAGTATTTT	CASSPTGSASGDTQYF
TRBJ1-2	NA	TRBV6-5	NA	TGTGCCAGCAGTTACTCGTGGTCAGGAGCTCCCTATGGCTACACCTTC	CASSYSWSGAPYGYTF
TRBJ2-7	NA	TRBV11-2	NA	TGTGCCAGCAGCTTCACACTACAGGCCTACGAGCAGTACTTC	CASSFTLQAYEQYF
TRBJ1-2	NA	TRBV20-1	NA	TGCAGTGCTAGAGGTGGGGAAGGCTACACCTTC	CSARGGEGYTF
TRBJ1-6	TRBD1	TRBV5-8	NA	TGTGCCAGCAGCCAGACAGGGGTCTGGTCACCCCTCCACTTT	CASSQTGVWSPLHF
TRBJ1-1	TRBD1	TRBV9	NA	TGTGCCAGCAGCGCCCGACAGGGGGGAAACACTGAAGCTTTCTTT	CASSARQGGNTEAFF
TRBJ1-2	NA	TRBV9	NA	TGTGCCAGCAGCGTAGATCCGGCGAAGGATGGCTACACCTTC	CASSVDPAKDGYTF
TRBJ1-4	NA	TRBV7-8	NA	TGTGCCAGCAGCTCACTACAGGGTGCGGACCTCGGTGAAAAACTGTTTTTT	CASSSLQGADLGEKLFF
TRBJ1-1	NA	TRBV18	NA	TGTGCCAGCTCACCGGGGACCACGTCACCTGAAGCTTTCTTT	CASSPGTTSPEAFF